One sample yielded the 23 T cell receptor beta chains listed below, sequenced in a study of graft-versus-host responses after intestinal transplantation. TCRdb's table, derived via immunoSEQ multiplex PCR, lists solely in-frame clones and lacks some. The table shows 9,700 or so clones, with nearly 80% occurring only once. Graft tissue processing released intraepithelial and lamina propria lymphocytes. The sample here was ileum tissue, taken about 530 days after intestinal transplant. These receptor sequences come from a human patient who received an intestinal transplant, so some T cells may come from the graft donor.

The rearrangement links TRBV23-1 to TRBJ1-6, with a weak D call TRBD1 (6 bases). TRBV23-1 is an ORF, and what it does is uncertain. The length of the CDR3 is 18 residues. V was pared by 3 bases and J by 4 bases, with 19 bases between. The CDR3 bases are TGCGCCAGCAGTCATGCACAGGGAAAGATGGGATATAATTCACCCCTCCACTTT. Its protein is CASSHAQGKMGYNSPLHF.

The table lists this clone with a count of one. The V call is TRBV11-2, the J call TRBJ1-1; a possible D gene is TRBD1 (6 bases). Trimming removed 1 base from V and 11 bases from J, with 14 bases in between. The CDR3 is 13 residues long. The germline V gene encodes CDR1 SGHAT and CDR2 FQNNGV. CDR3 protein: CASSLGGWGAAFF. The DNA for the CDR3 is TGTGCCAGCAGCTTAGGGGGATGGGGGGCGGCTTTCTTT.

The chain links TRBV6-1 to TRBJ2-7, with D tentatively TRBD2 (5 bases). Germline V gene lookup returns CDR1 MNHNS and CDR2 SASEGT. The V gene lost 3 bases and the J gene lost 2 bases, with 23 bases spanning the gap. The CDR3 extends over 18 amino acids. CDR3 DNA: TGTGCCAGCAGTGACTTGTGGGCAGACCCACTAGACCCCTACGAGCAGTACTTC. Protein sequence: CASSDLWADPLDPYEQYF.

This clone came up once. The chain recombines TRBV2 with TRBJ2-1; 11 bases are shared with TRBD2. J was trimmed by 5 bases and V by 7 bases; bases with no gene match: 4. The length of the CDR3 is 14 residues. Germline lookup yields CDR1 SNHLY and CDR2 FYNNEI. CDR3 bases: TGTGCCAGCACCCCGGGACTAGCGGACAATGAGCAGTTCTTC. Its translation is CASTPGLADNEQFF. The full variable domain, its missing parts supplied by reference TRBV2 and TRBJ2-1, is EPEVTQTPSHQVTQMGQEVILRCVPISNHLYFYWYRQILGQKVEFLVSFYNNEISEKSEIFDDQFSVERPDGSNFTLKIRSTKLEDSAMYFCASTPGLADNEQFFGPGTRLTVL.

The chain recombines TRBV19 with TRBJ2-3; the match to TRBD1 covers 7 bases. Germline CDR1 reads LNHDA; CDR2 reads SQIVND (reference sequence). This CDR3 has 13 residues. The V segment lost 5 bases and the J segment 6 bases; nucleotides outside the gene matches: 5. CDR3 nucleotide sequence: TGTGCCAGTAGTCGACAGGGTATCGATACGCAGTATTTT. Its protein is CASSRQGIDTQYF.

The chain is built from TRBV5-1 and TRBJ2-2; TRBD1 matches at 8 bases. The germline CDR1 and CDR2 sequences are SGHRS and YFSETQ. CDR3 length equals 16 residues. The J segment lost 5 bases and the V segment lost 0 bases, leaving 6 bases of the junction unmatched. This CDR3 is CASSLGQGLKTGELFF. The CDR3 nucleotides read TGCGCCAGCAGCTTGGGACAGGGGTTGAAAACCGGGGAGCTGTTTTTT.

This clone was seen only a few times. The chain couples TRBV12-5 to TRBJ2-7; unclear D gene. V dropped 1 base and J dropped 4 bases, with 5 bases sitting between them. In germline, CDR1 is LGHNT, CDR2 FRNRAP. The CDR3 is 12 amino acids. CDR3: CASGLGLYEQYF. In nucleotides, the CDR3 is TGTGCTAGTGGTTTGGGGCTTTACGAGCAGTACTTC.

The chain couples TRBV18 to TRBJ1-1, with 12 bases fitting TRBD1. Germline CDR1 reads KGHSH; CDR2 reads LQKENI. J lost 3 bases, V lost 3 bases, and 5 bases had no gene match. The CDR3 covers 16 residues. The CDR3 loop reads CASSPSGQGADTEAFF. In DNA form, the CDR3 reads TGTGCCAGCTCACCTTCGGGACAGGGGGCGGACACTGAAGCTTTCTTT.

The chain joins TRBV4-1 to TRBJ2-5; D may correspond to TRBD1 or TRBD2 (6 bases each). The CDR3 length is 15 residues. The germline V gene encodes CDR1 MGHRA and CDR2 YSYEKL. The V and J ends lost 2 bases and 2 bases respectively, with 12 bases between them. The CDR3 DNA is TGCGCCAGCAGCCAACAGCCGGGGGCACAAGAGACCCAGTACTTC. This codes for CASSQQPGAQETQYF.

This clone was picked up a small number of times. The gene calls are TRBV29-1 and TRBJ2-1, with 7 bases identical to TRBD2. Germline V gives CDR1 SQVTM, CDR2 ANQGSEA. With V trimmed by 0 bases and J by 9 bases, 14 bases remained unmatched. CDR3 length equals 16 residues. This chain's CDR3 is CSVEEKLADTLSEQFF. CDR3 sequence (DNA): TGCAGCGTTGAAGAAAAGCTAGCGGACACCCTTAGTGAGCAGTTCTTC.

V and J are TRBV2 and TRBJ1-3; maybe TRBD1 (5 bases). CDR3 size: 14 residues. V was clipped by 3 bases and J by 4 bases, with 10 bases between them. Germline-derived CDR1 and CDR2 are SNHLY and FYNNEI. The CDR3 DNA reads TGTGCCAGCAGTGACGGGGGTTTGGGAAACACCATATATTTT. Encoded protein: CASSDGGLGNTIYF. Looking up the rest from reference TRBV2 and TRBJ1-3 gives the full variable domain: EPEVTQTPSHQVTQMGQEVILRCVPISNHLYFYWYRQILGQKVEFLVSFYNNEISEKSEIFDDQFSVERPDGSNFTLKIRSTKLEDSAMYFCASSDGGLGNTIYFGEGSWLTVV.

This chain joins TRBV11-2 and TRBJ1-2; D call uncertain. CDR1 is SGHAT, CDR2 FQNNGV, per germline. V lost 1 base and J lost 4, with 7 bases in between. The CDR3 has 13 amino acids. CDR3 in DNA: TGTGCCAGCAGCTTAGGCAGGACCTATGGCTACACCTTC. It specifies CASSLGRTYGYTF.

V usage is TRBV27 and J usage is TRBJ2-7, with 7 bases identical to TRBD1. The CDR3 is 14 residues long. CDR1 is MNHEY and CDR2 is SMNVEV in the germline V gene (reference sequence). Trimming removed 3 bases from V and 2 bases from J; junction bases left unmatched: 4. CDR3 coding DNA: TGTGCCAGCAGTTTTTCGGGACAGCCCTACGAGCAGTACTTC. Translated, it gives CASSFSGQPYEQYF.

This chain links TRBV2 with TRBJ2-7; TRBD1 is a possible D gene (5 bases). V was trimmed by 9 bases and J by 3 bases, leaving 12 bases between them. The germline V gene encodes CDR1 SNHLY and CDR2 FYNNEI. The CDR3 runs 12 residues. The CDR3 loop is CASKVGHYEQYF. DNA for the CDR3: TGTGCCAGTAAAGTGGGGCACTACGAGCAGTACTTC. The full variable domain, rest sourced from reference TRBV2 and TRBJ2-7, is EPEVTQTPSHQVTQMGQEVILRCVPISNHLYFYWYRQILGQKVEFLVSFYNNEISEKSEIFDDQFSVERPDGSNFTLKIRSTKLEDSAMYFCASKVGHYEQYFGPGTRLTVT.

The V gene is TRBV6-5, the J gene TRBJ2-5; D gene unclear. The V and J ends lost 7 bases and 1 base respectively, with 13 bases between them. This CDR3 has 14 amino acids. Germline loops: CDR1 MNHEY, CDR2 SVGAGI. The CDR3 DNA follows: TGTGCCAGCAACCTTCAGGAGCCCCAAGAGACCCAGTACTTC. This codes for CASNLQEPQETQYF.

The rearrangement uses TRBV7-2 and TRBJ1-3; 7 nucleotides align to TRBD1. V dropped 5 bases and J dropped 2; count of bases not matched to a gene: 6. Germline CDR1 reads SGHTA; CDR2 reads FQGNSA. The CDR3 has 15 residues. As DNA, the CDR3 is TGTGCCAGCAGCGACAGGGTATCCCCTGGAAACACCATATATTTT. It specifies CASSDRVSPGNTIYF.

The chain employs TRBV28 and TRBJ2-1; the D gene is possibly TRBD2 (6 bases). V shed 5 bases and J shed 2 bases, with 19 bases lying between them. Germline CDR1 MDHEN, CDR2 SYDVKM. The CDR3 contains 17 residues. Here the CDR3 reads CASSKGGNLDPYNEQFF. The CDR3, as DNA: TGTGCCAGCAGTAAGGGCGGGAACCTGGATCCCTACAATGAGCAGTTCTTC. Full variable domain (outside the CDR3, taken from reference TRBV28 and TRBJ2-1): DVKVTQSSRYLVKRTGEKVFLECVQDMDHENMFWYRQDPGLGLRLIYFSYDVKMKEKGDIPEGYSVSREKKERFSLILESASTNQTSMYLCASSKGGNLDPYNEQFFGPGTRLTVL.

The V call is TRBV5-1, the J call TRBJ1-3; weak D call: TRBD1 (5 bases). The CDR3 contains 15 residues. The ends were cut back, 2 bases at V and 0 bases at J, with 9 bases in the middle. The germline CDR1 and CDR2 sequences are SGHRS and YFSETQ. CDR3 amino acids: CASSLGTPSGNTIYF. The CDR3 DNA is TGCGCCAGCAGCTTAGGGACTCCCTCTGGAAACACCATATATTTT.

The V gene is TRBV9, the J gene TRBJ1-2, with no clear D. Germline V CDR1 and CDR2: SGDLS, YYNGEE. V lost 0 bases and J 1 base, leaving 10 bases between the germline ends. The length of the CDR3 is 15 residues. CDR3 protein: CASSVAMGYNYGYTF. CDR3 nucleotide sequence: TGTGCCAGCAGCGTAGCAATGGGGTATAACTATGGCTACACCTTC.

The chain couples TRBV11-2 to TRBJ2-2; D gene ambiguous. CDR1 and CDR2 (germline): SGHAT, FQNNGV. With 1 base removed from V and 2 bases from J, the gap between germline ends came to 5 bases. The CDR3 is 14 residues long. CDR3 residues: CASSLGSNTGELFF. CDR3 bases: TGTGCCAGCAGCTTAGGGTCTAACACCGGGGAGCTGTTTTTT. The variable domain in full, completed from reference TRBV11-2 and TRBJ2-2, reads EAGVAQSPRYKIIEKRQSVAFWCNPISGHATLYWYQQILGQGPKLLIQFQNNGVVDDSQLPKDRFSAERLKGVDSTLKIQPAKLEDSAVYLCASSLGSNTGELFFGEGSRLTVL.

The V call is TRBV10-2, the J call TRBJ1-1; 7 bases are shared with TRBD1. The CDR3 length is 16 residues. The trim removed 4 bases at V and 3 bases at J, leaving 11 bases unmatched. Germline values: CDR1 WSHSY, CDR2 SAAADI. The CDR3 bases are TGCGCCAGCAGTGTTTTGGGCGGGACAGTTCACACTGAAGCTTTCTTT. Protein product: CASSVLGGTVHTEAFF.

This clone is judged large (0.1 to 1%). The gene calls are TRBV10-1 and TRBJ1-1, with 8 bases lining up with TRBD1. The CDR3 is 16 amino acids. CDR1 and CDR2 (germline): WNHNN, SYGVQD (reference sequence). With V trimmed by 3 bases and J by 3 bases, 9 bases remained unmatched. CDR3 sequence: CASSDFPRGRDTEAFF. CDR3 DNA: TGCGCCAGCAGTGATTTTCCCAGGGGGCGAGACACTGAAGCTTTCTTT.

This chain joins TRBV27 and TRBJ2-2, with D unresolved. The V and J ends lost 2 bases and 3 bases respectively, with 4 bases between them. Germline V gene sequence: CDR1 MNHEY, CDR2 SMNVEV (reference sequence). The CDR3 extends over 13 amino acids. The CDR3 here is CASSLTDTGELFF. The CDR3 nucleotides are TGTGCCAGCAGTTTAACGGACACCGGGGAGCTGTTTTTT.